This TCR beta chain was captured in a study of blood T cell repertoires in COVID-19. At the level of the study: There were acute and convalescent COVID-19 samples, and they came from the United States, Italy and Spain.

This clone was counted a single time. Participants reported their clinical history, and cohort assignment relied on those reports. Unmatched junction bases numbered 6, after V lost 5 bases and J lost 3 bases. The germline V gene has CDR1 MDHEN and CDR2 SYDVKM. The CDR3 covers 15 residues. Using immunoSEQ multiplex PCR, the repertoire was profiled, and TCRdb retains in-frame clones only, with some absent. The sample comprises 280,000 or so clones, roughly 85% of which are singletons, and about 5.7% rests with the top ten. This chain uses TRBV28 with TRBJ1-4; 7 bases are shared with TRBD1. Sequencing was performed on PBMCs or T cells enriched from blood (not recorded which). This clonotype was sampled from a woman aged 40 to 50 who had recovered from COVID-19. The CDR3 coding sequence is TGTGCCAGCAGTATTACGGGACAGCCTAATGAAAAACTGTTTTTT. Protein sequence: CASSITGQPNEKLFF.